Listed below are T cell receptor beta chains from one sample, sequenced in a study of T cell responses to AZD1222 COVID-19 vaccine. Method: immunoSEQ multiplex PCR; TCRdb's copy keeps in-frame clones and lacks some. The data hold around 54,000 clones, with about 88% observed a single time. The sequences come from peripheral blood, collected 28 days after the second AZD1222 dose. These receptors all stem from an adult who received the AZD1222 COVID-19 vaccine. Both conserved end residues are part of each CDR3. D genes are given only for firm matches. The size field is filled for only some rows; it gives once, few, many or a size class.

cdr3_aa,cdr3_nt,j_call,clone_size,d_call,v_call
CASSDGLAGSTGELFF,TGTGCCAGCAGCGATGGACTAGCGGGATCCACCGGGGAGCTGTTTTTT,TRBJ2-2,few,TRBD2,TRBV6-4
CASSLYGMNTEAFF,TGTGCCAGCAGCTTATATGGGATGAACACTGAAGCTTTCTTT,TRBJ1-1,once,NA,TRBV5-4
CASDSNSGNTIYF,TGTGCCAGCGACTCCAACTCTGGAAACACCATATATTTT,TRBJ1-3,NA,NA,TRBV28
CASSLAEGLGEQYF,TGTGCCAGCAGCTTGGCCGAGGGGCTTGGTGAGCAGTACTTC,TRBJ2-7,NA,NA,TRBV5-5
CARNGSNYGYTF,TGTGCCCGTAATGGGTCTAACTATGGCTACACCTTC,TRBJ1-2,NA,NA,TRBV21-1
CASSSRQGQRNTIYF,TGTGCCAGCAGCTCACGACAGGGGCAGAGAAACACCATATATTTT,TRBJ1-3,few,TRBD1,TRBV9
CASSSYNPEKLFF,TGTGCCAGCAGCTCCTACAATCCCGAAAAACTGTTTTTT,TRBJ1-4,NA,NA,TRBV7-2
CASSLRTSGDLQETQYF,TGTGCCAGCAGCCTTCGGACTAGCGGGGATCTCCAAGAGACCCAGTACTTC,TRBJ2-5,few,TRBD2,TRBV4-2
CASSLGRYGYTF,TGTGCCAGCAGTTTAGGACGGTATGGCTACACCTTC,TRBJ1-2,NA,NA,TRBV28
CASALGRSNQPQHF,TGTGCCAGCGCCCTGGGGCGAAGCAATCAGCCCCAGCATTTT,TRBJ1-5,NA,NA,TRBV7-2
CASSVQGHYNEQFF,TGCGCCAGCAGCGTACAAGGACATTACAATGAGCAGTTCTTC,TRBJ2-1,NA,NA,TRBV5-1
CASSLQGNTEAFF,TGCGCCAGCAGCTTGCAGGGGAACACTGAAGCTTTCTTT,TRBJ1-1,NA,NA,TRBV5-1
CASSQVAISNYGYTF,TGCGCCAGCAGCCAAGTCGCGATTTCTAACTATGGCTACACCTTC,TRBJ1-2,once,NA,TRBV4-1
CATSWTGQREKLFF,TGTGCCACCAGCTGGACAGGGCAGAGAGAAAAACTGTTTTTT,TRBJ1-4,NA,TRBD1,TRBV15
CASSSTVIEAFF,TGTGCCAGCAGTTCCACCGTGATAGAAGCTTTCTTT,TRBJ1-1,NA,NA,TRBV28
CAITGRQGSYNEQFF,TGTGCCATCACGGGTCGGCAGGGTTCCTACAATGAGCAGTTCTTC,TRBJ2-1,NA,NA,TRBV10-3
CASFTGLNEKLFF,TGTGCCAGTTTCACAGGGCTTAATGAAAAACTGTTTTTT,TRBJ1-4,NA,NA,TRBV19
CASKQRPVRTDTQYF,TGTGCCAGCAAACAAAGGCCCGTCCGTACAGATACGCAGTATTTT,TRBJ2-3,NA,NA,TRBV2
CASSTFWTGFTGELFF,TGTGCCAGCAGCACCTTTTGGACAGGATTCACCGGGGAGCTGTTTTTT,TRBJ2-2,NA,TRBD1,TRBV7-2
CASSPQWTGAAYEQYF,TGTGCCAGCAGCCCCCAATGGACGGGGGCCGCCTACGAGCAGTACTTC,TRBJ2-7,once,NA,TRBV3-1/TRBV3-2
CASSITGLEQFF,TGTGCCAGCAGCATTACAGGGTTAGAGCAGTTCTTC,TRBJ2-1,NA,NA,TRBV5-4
CASSVSGTGAEAFF,TGTGCCAGCAGCGTTTCCGGGACAGGGGCTGAAGCTTTCTTT,TRBJ1-1,NA,TRBD1,TRBV9
CASSPTTGISGANVLTF,TGTGCCAGCAGTCCCACGACAGGAATCTCTGGGGCCAACGTCCTGACTTTC,TRBJ2-6,NA,NA,TRBV27
CASSLLWTPGEKLFF,TGTGCCAGCAGCTTACTTTGGACCCCTGGTGAAAAACTGTTTTTT,TRBJ1-4,once,NA,TRBV7-8
CASSLGTYGYTF,TGTGCCAGCAGTCTCGGGACCTATGGCTACACCTTC,TRBJ1-2,NA,NA,TRBV28
CASSLNQGSTEAFF,TGTGCCAGCAGCTTAAATCAAGGGAGCACTGAAGCTTTCTTT,TRBJ1-1,once,NA,TRBV7-3
CASSYRSSINSPLHF,TGTGCCAGCAGTTACCGGTCTTCGATTAATTCACCCCTCCACTTT,TRBJ1-6,NA,NA,TRBV6-5
CASSPTIGETQYF,TGTGCCAGCAGTCCGACTATAGGGGAGACCCAGTACTTC,TRBJ2-5,NA,NA,TRBV21-1
CASSWGTEGGELFF,TGTGCCAGCAGCTGGGGGACGGAAGGCGGGGAGCTGTTTTTT,TRBJ2-2,NA,NA,TRBV7-3
CASRATQETQYF,TGTGCCAGCAGGGCTACGCAAGAGACCCAGTACTTC,TRBJ2-5,NA,NA,TRBV27
CASSQVGSRVGAFF,TGCGCCAGCAGCCAAGTTGGGTCGAGGGTGGGAGCTTTCTTT,TRBJ1-1,NA,NA,TRBV4-1
CASSMTKETQYF,TGTGCCAGTAGTATGACCAAAGAGACCCAGTACTTC,TRBJ2-5,NA,NA,TRBV19
CASSQATRLASYNEQFF,TGTGCCAGCAGCCAAGCTACCCGACTAGCCTCCTACAATGAGCAGTTCTTC,TRBJ2-1,NA,TRBD2,TRBV4-2
CASRNRGNTEAFF,TGTGCCAGCAGAAACAGGGGGAACACTGAAGCTTTCTTT,TRBJ1-1,NA,TRBD1,TRBV12-3/TRBV12-4
CASSFDTAYNYGYTF,TGTGCCAGCAGTTTCGATACAGCATATAACTATGGCTACACCTTC,TRBJ1-2,NA,NA,TRBV27
CASRPPDHSYEQYF,TGTGCCAGCAGACCGCCGGACCACTCCTACGAGCAGTACTTC,TRBJ2-7,NA,NA,TRBV6-5
CASSATWGERTYEQYF,TGTGCCAGTAGTGCCACCTGGGGCGAACGCACCTACGAGCAGTACTTC,TRBJ2-7,NA,NA,TRBV19
CSVEEGTSAYYEQYF,TGCAGCGTTGAAGAGGGGACTAGCGCATACTACGAGCAGTACTTC,TRBJ2-7,NA,TRBD2,TRBV29-1
CASSLIAPGGDTQYF,TGTGCCAGCAGTTTAATAGCCCCCGGTGGGGATACGCAGTATTTT,TRBJ2-3,NA,NA,TRBV28
CAWDRRMNTEAFF,TGTGCCTGGGACAGGCGAATGAACACTGAAGCTTTCTTT,TRBJ1-1,NA,NA,TRBV30
CASSQGLAGGRETQYF,TGTGCCAGCAGCCAAGGACTAGCGGGGGGGCGGGAGACCCAGTACTTC,TRBJ2-5,NA,TRBD2,TRBV4-2
CASRQDRVNNQPQHF,TGTGCCAGCAGACAGGACCGCGTAAACAATCAGCCCCAGCATTTT,TRBJ1-5,NA,NA,TRBV7-8
CAWTSRGIGELFF,TGTGCCTGGACCTCCAGGGGGATCGGGGAGCTGTTTTTT,TRBJ2-2,NA,TRBD1,TRBV30
CASSETSNYGYTF,TGTGCCAGCAGTGAAACCTCGAACTATGGCTACACCTTC,TRBJ1-2,NA,NA,TRBV6-1
CASSLETGTWSPLHF,TGTGCCAGCAGCCTCGAGACAGGTACCTGGTCACCCCTCCACTTT,TRBJ1-6,NA,NA,TRBV5-5
CASSLGTTEAFF,TGTGCCAGCAGTTTGGGGACGACTGAAGCTTTCTTT,TRBJ1-1,once,NA,TRBV12-3/TRBV12-4
CASSSGTSGGTQYF,TGTGCCAGCAGTTCCGGGACTAGCGGGGGAACGCAGTATTTT,TRBJ2-3,NA,TRBD2,TRBV6-5
CASSPSGLAVNYNEQFF,TGTGCCAGCAGCCCCTCGGGACTAGCGGTAAACTACAATGAGCAGTTCTTC,TRBJ2-1,few,TRBD2,TRBV7-3
CASSLAPQGSPEQYF,TGCGCCAGCAGCTTGGCCCCTCAGGGATCCCCCGAGCAGTACTTC,TRBJ2-7,once,NA,TRBV5-1
CASSLGETSRSNEQFF,TGTGCCAGCAGCTTAGGGGAGACTAGCCGAAGCAATGAGCAGTTCTTC,TRBJ2-1,NA,TRBD2,TRBV7-9
CASSLGSTYGYTF,TGTGCCAGCAGTTTGGGGTCGACCTATGGCTACACCTTC,TRBJ1-2,NA,NA,TRBV28
CASSLGQLSQPQHF,TGCGCCAGCAGCCTGGGTCAGTTAAGCCAGCCCCAGCATTTT,TRBJ1-5,NA,NA,TRBV5-1
CASSQQGNAYNSPLHF,TGTGCCAGCTCACAACAGGGAAATGCCTATAATTCACCCCTCCACTTT,TRBJ1-6,once,NA,TRBV18
CASSPGANTGELFF,TGTGCCAGCAGTCCAGGGGCAAACACCGGGGAGCTGTTTTTT,TRBJ2-2,NA,NA,TRBV25-1
CATSDRGDRRTDTQYF,TGTGCCACCAGTGATCGGGGTGATAGGCGCACAGATACGCAGTATTTT,TRBJ2-3,once,NA,TRBV24-1
CASSLMDTQYF,TGTGCCAGCAGCTTGATGGATACGCAGTATTTT,TRBJ2-3,NA,NA,TRBV5-4
CSVTQGRGGYTF,TGCAGCGTTACGCAGGGTCGTGGGGGCTACACCTTC,TRBJ1-2,NA,NA,TRBV29-1
CASSYTVAGGAGEQYF,TGTGCCAGCAGTTACACGGTAGCCGGGGGCGCCGGCGAGCAGTACTTC,TRBJ2-7,NA,NA,TRBV6-2/TRBV6-3